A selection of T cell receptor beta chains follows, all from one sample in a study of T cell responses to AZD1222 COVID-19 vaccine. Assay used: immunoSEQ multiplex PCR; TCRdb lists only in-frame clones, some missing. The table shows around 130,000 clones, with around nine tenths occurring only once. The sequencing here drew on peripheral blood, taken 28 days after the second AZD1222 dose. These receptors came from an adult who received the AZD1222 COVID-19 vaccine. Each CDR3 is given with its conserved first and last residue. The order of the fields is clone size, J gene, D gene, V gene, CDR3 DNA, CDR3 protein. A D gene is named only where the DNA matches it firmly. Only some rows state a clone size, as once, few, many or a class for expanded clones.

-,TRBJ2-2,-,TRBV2,TGTGCCAGCTCCCCCAAGGCCCGACTAAACACCGGGGAGCTGTTTTTT,CASSPKARLNTGELFF
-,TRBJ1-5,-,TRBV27,TGTGCCAGCAGTCCCATCGGAGCTAGCAATCAGCCCCAGCATTTT,CASSPIGASNQPQHF
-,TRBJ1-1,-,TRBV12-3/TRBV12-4,TGTGCCAGCAGTCGGAATGAAGCTTTCTTT,CASSRNEAFF
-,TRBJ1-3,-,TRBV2,TGTGCCAGCAGCCCGAGGTCCCACTCTGGAAACACCATATATTTT,CASSPRSHSGNTIYF
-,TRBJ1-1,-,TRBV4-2,TGTGCCAGCAGCCTGGGATCAGGTAACTCTGAAGCTTTCTTT,CASSLGSGNSEAFF
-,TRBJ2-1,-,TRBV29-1,TGCAGCGTTGTAGGACTGCTGGAGGAGCAGTTCTTC,CSVVGLLEEQFF
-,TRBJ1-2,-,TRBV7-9,TGTGCCAGCAGTCAACTGACAGGCCCCTATGGCTACACCTTC,CASSQLTGPYGYTF
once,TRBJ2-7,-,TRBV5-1,TGCGCCAGCGCTAGGGACCGCTCCTACGAGCAGTACTTC,CASARDRSYEQYF
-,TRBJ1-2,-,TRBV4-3,TGCGCCAGCAGCCCCAGGAGGGCAGGGACCTTTGGCTACACCTTC,CASSPRRAGTFGYTF
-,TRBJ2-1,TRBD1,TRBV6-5,TGTGCCAGCAGTTACGGGACAGGGGGATCTATCCAGTTCTTC,CASSYGTGGSIQFF
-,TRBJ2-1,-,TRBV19,TGTGCCACAAACCCACTAGGGTTGGGGAATGAGCAGTTCTTC,CATNPLGLGNEQFF
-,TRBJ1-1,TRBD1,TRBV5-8,TGTGCCAGCAGCTTGGGGACAGGGGTGGGTACTGAAGCTTTCTTT,CASSLGTGVGTEAFF
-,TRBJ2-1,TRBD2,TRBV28,TGTGCCAGCAGCCGTATCGAGACTAGCGGAAGAAATGAGCAGTTCTTC,CASSRIETSGRNEQFF
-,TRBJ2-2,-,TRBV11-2,TGTGCCAGCAGCTTCGTTACCGGGGAGCTGTTTTTT,CASSFVTGELFF
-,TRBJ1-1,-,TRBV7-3,TGTGCCAGCAGCTTAAATACGGGTATGAACACTGAAGCTTTCTTT,CASSLNTGMNTEAFF
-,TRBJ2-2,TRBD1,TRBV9,TGTGCCAGCAGCCGCGGCGGACAGGGGGTAATCACCGGGGAGCTGTTTTTT,CASSRGGQGVITGELFF
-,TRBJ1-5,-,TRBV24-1,TGTGCCACCAGTGACCTAATTCGGGCCAGGATGATCACATTACGTCAGCCCCAGCATTTT,CATSDLIRARMITLRQPQHF
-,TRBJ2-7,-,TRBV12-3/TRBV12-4,TGTGCCAGCAGTTTAAGGGGCGAGCAGTACTTC,CASSLRGEQYF
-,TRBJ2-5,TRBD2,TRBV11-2,TGTGCCAGCAGCTTACGTGGCGCTAGCGGGGGGGCCGCTGAGACCCAGTACTTC,CASSLRGASGGAAETQYF
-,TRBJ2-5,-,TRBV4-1,TGCGCCAGCACCTTAGGATTGTGGTCCGAAGAGACCCAGTACTTC,CASTLGLWSEETQYF
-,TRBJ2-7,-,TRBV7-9,TGTGCCAGCAGCACCTCGGGGGAGCAGTACTTC,CASSTSGEQYF
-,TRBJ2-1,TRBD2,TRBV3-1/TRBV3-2,TGTGCCAGCACCACCAGTTCTAGCGGATACAATGAGCAGTTCTTC,CASTTSSSGYNEQFF
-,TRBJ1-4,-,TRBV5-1,TGCGCCAGCAGCCCACAGGCTGCTAATGAAAAACTGTTTTTT,CASSPQAANEKLFF
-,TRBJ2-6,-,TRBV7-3,TGTGCCAGCAGGTTAACTGGGGCCAACGTCCTGACTTTC,CASRLTGANVLTF
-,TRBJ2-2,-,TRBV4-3,TGCGCCAGCAGCCAAGACGCCGGGGAGCTGTTTTTT,CASSQDAGELFF
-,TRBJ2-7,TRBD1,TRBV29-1,TGCAGCGTCATGACAGGGTCGCTCTACGAGCAGTACTTC,CSVMTGSLYEQYF
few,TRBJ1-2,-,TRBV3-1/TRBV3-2,TGTGCCAGCAGCCAACAGCAGGGCGGTGGCTACACCTTC,CASSQQQGGGYTF
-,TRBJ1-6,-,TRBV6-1,TGTGCCAGCAGTTACTATAATTCACCCCTCCACTTT,CASSYYNSPLHF
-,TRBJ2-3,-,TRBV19,TGTGCCAGTAGCGATTTCTCCCCCACAGATACGCAGTATTTT,CASSDFSPTDTQYF
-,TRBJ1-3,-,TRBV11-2,TGTGCCAGCAGCCTCGGTGGGGCCGGAAACACCATATATTTT,CASSLGGAGNTIYF
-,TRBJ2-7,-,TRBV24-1,TGTGCCACCAGTGATGCCGGACTGGGACCCTACGAGCAGTACTTC,CATSDAGLGPYEQYF
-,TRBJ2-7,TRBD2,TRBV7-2,TGTGCCAGCAGCCTACAGGTTGGGGTAGCGGGCCACGAGCAGTACTTC,CASSLQVGVAGHEQYF
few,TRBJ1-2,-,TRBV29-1,TGCAGCGTTGAACGGGGGTTCTATGGCTACACCTTC,CSVERGFYGYTF
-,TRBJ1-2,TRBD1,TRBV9,TGTGCCAGCAGCGTAGAAAGGACAGGGGGCAGCTATGGCTACACCTTC,CASSVERTGGSYGYTF
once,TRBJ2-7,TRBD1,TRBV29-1,TGCAGCGTTTTCACAGGGGCCTACGAGCAGTACTTC,CSVFTGAYEQYF
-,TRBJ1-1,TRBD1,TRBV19,TGTGCCAGTAGCCCCGGACAGGGAGTCACTGAAGCTTTCTTT,CASSPGQGVTEAFF
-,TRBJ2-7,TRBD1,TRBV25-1,TGTGCCAGCAGTGAATGGGACAGGGGGTACGAGCAGTACTTC,CASSEWDRGYEQYF
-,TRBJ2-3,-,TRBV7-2,TGTGCCAGCAGCTTATTGAGGGGTAGCACAGATACGCAGTATTTT,CASSLLRGSTDTQYF
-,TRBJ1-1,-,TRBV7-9,TGTGCCAGCAGCTTAGTCTACAGTCGGGACACTGAAGCTTTCTTT,CASSLVYSRDTEAFF
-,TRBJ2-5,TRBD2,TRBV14,TGTGCCAGCAGCTCTACTGGACTAGCCCAAGAGACCCAGTACTTC,CASSSTGLAQETQYF
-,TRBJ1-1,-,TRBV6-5,TGTGCCAGCAGCTCGACCCGAGGCCTTTTTGAAGCTTTCTTT,CASSSTRGLFEAFF
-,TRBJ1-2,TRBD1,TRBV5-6,TGTGCCAGCAGCCTGGGACAGGGGGGACCCTACACCTTC,CASSLGQGGPYTF
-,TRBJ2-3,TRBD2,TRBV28,TGTGCCAGCAGTTTAGATTTTCGACTAGCGAGAGAAGAGAAGCGGACAGATACGCAGTATTTT,CASSLDFRLAREEKRTDTQYF
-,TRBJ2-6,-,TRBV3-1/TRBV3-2,TGTGCCAGCTGCCTGGGAGCTGGGGCCAACGTCCTGACTTTC,CASCLGAGANVLTF
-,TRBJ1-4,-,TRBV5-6,TGTGCCAGCAGCTCCCGGACAGTAGGGGCTTCGGAAAAACTGTTTTTT,CASSSRTVGASEKLFF
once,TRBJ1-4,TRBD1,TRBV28,TGTGCCAGCAGTCCCCCGACAGGGGGGAATGAAAAACTGTTTTTT,CASSPPTGGNEKLFF
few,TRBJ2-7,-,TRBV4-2,TGTGCCAGCAGCCAAGGGGTAGCGGAGCCCTACGAGCAGTACTTC,CASSQGVAEPYEQYF
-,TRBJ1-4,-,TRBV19,TGTGCCAGTAGTGAGGGGGGGGAAAAACTGTTTTTT,CASSEGGEKLFF
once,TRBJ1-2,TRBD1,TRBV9,TGTGCCAGCAGCGTAGCAGCGACAGGGGATTGGAGCTACACCTTC,CASSVAATGDWSYTF
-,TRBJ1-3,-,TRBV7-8,TGTGCCAGCAGCTTAATCGGGAAAATATCTGGAAACACCATATATTTT,CASSLIGKISGNTIYF
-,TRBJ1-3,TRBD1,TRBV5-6,TGTGCCAGCAGCACGGGGACAGCCCCTGGAAACACCATATATTTT,CASSTGTAPGNTIYF
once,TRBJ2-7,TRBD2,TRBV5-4,TGTGCCAGCAGCATCAGGACTAGCTACGAGCAGTACTTC,CASSIRTSYEQYF
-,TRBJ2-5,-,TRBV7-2,TGTGCCAGCAGCCCCAGGCCGAGTGGCGGGGAGACCCAGTACTTC,CASSPRPSGGETQYF
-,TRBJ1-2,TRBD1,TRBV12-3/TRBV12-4,TGTGCCAGCAGTCCAGGGACAGGGGACGGCTACACCTTC,CASSPGTGDGYTF